The 6 T cell receptor beta chains reported below all come from one sample, sequenced in a study of blood T cell repertoires in COVID-19. Using immunoSEQ multiplex PCR, the repertoire was profiled, and TCRdb retains in-frame clones only, with some absent. The sample records over 450,000 clones, nearly 90% being singletons. Sequencing used peripheral blood. The source of these receptors is a man in his late teens or twenties with COVID-19, enrolled during active disease.

The rearrangement uses TRBV7-2 and TRBJ2-3; perhaps TRBD2 as D (5 bases). CDR1 and CDR2 (germline): SGHTA, FQGNSA. This CDR3 has 14 residues. Trimming took off 4 bases at V and 4 bases at J, with 12 bases between the two ends. CDR3 region: CASSSHVLADTQYF. CDR3 DNA sequence: TGTGCCAGCAGCTCACACGTACTAGCAGATACGCAGTATTTT.

Here the CDR3 reads CASSYTTSGYNEQFF. The CDR3 DNA sequence: TGTGCCAGCAGTTACACTACTAGCGGCTACAATGAGCAGTTCTTC. The chain joins TRBV6-5 to TRBJ2-1, with 8 bases fitting TRBD2. This CDR3 region has 15 residues. Germline V gene sequence: CDR1 MNHEY, CDR2 SVGAGI. The V and J ends lost 2 bases and 3 bases, in that order; junction bases with no gene match: 3.

The rearrangement links TRBV20-1 to TRBJ2-1; possibly TRBD1 for D (5 bases). Germline V gene data show CDR1 as DFQATT and CDR2 as SNEGSKA (reference sequence). V lost 3 bases to trimming and J lost 2 bases, with 17 bases between them. CDR3 size: 16 residues. The chain's CDR3 is CSASVLGPSTYNEQFF. The CDR3 nucleotides read TGCAGTGCTAGTGTGTTGGGGCCGTCTACCTACAATGAGCAGTTCTTC.

V gene TRBV2 combines with J gene TRBJ2-1; 7 nucleotides match TRBD2. Germline lookup yields CDR1 SNHLY and CDR2 FYNNEI. The V segment lost 7 bases and the J segment 7 bases; nucleotides outside the gene matches: 7. The CDR3 has 13 residues. CDR3 protein: CASKRGAENEQFF. CDR3 nucleotides: TGTGCCAGCAAGCGGGGCGCAGAAAATGAGCAGTTCTTC.

The gene calls are TRBV20-1 and TRBJ2-2; perhaps TRBD2 as D (6 bases). Germline V gives CDR1 DFQATT, CDR2 SNEGSKA (reference sequence). V gave up 3 bases and J gave up 3 bases, with 11 bases separating them. The CDR3 consists of 14 residues. The chain's CDR3 is CSASNRRDTGELFF. The CDR3 region has the DNA TGCAGTGCTAGTAACAGGAGGGACACCGGGGAGCTGTTTTTT.

The chain couples TRBV5-1 to TRBJ2-1; TRBD1 might be the D (6 bases). Trimming stripped 3 bases from V and 5 bases from J, with 30 bases between. Germline V gene lookup returns CDR1 SGHRS and CDR2 YFSETQ. The CDR3 length is 20 residues. The CDR3 sequence: CASSSEGQWRVLASHNEQFF. In DNA, the CDR3 is TGCGCCAGCAGCTCGGAAGGACAGTGGCGGGTTCTAGCTAGTCACAATGAGCAGTTCTTC.